This TCR beta chain was sequenced during a study of OX40 agonist ivuxolimab in advanced cancers. Study-wide results and limits: Both blood CD4+ and CD8+ T cells showed clonal growth by week 6 at 0.1 to 3.0 mg/kg.

For this clone: The antigen is not known.

Germline V gene data show CDR1 as SGHTA and CDR2 as FQGTGA. Trimming removed 2 bases at V and 8 bases at J, with 12 bases between. The CDR3 has 13 amino acids. Data came from immunoSEQ multiplex PCR; TCRdb stores just in-frame clones and leaves some out. In the table there are 82,000 or so clones, around 90% of which are singletons. The chain carries TRBV7-3 and TRBJ1-2; possible D gene TRBD1, 6 bases. This TCR was recovered from an adult with an advanced solid tumor such as melanoma, head and neck, liver or kidney cancer. The material sequenced was CD4+ or CD8+ T cells sorted from blood, taken in a trial of the OX40 agonist ivuxolimab. The CDR3 DNA is TGTGCCAGCAGCTTACTACAGGGAAGAGGCTACACCTTC. Its translation: CASSLLQGRGYTF.